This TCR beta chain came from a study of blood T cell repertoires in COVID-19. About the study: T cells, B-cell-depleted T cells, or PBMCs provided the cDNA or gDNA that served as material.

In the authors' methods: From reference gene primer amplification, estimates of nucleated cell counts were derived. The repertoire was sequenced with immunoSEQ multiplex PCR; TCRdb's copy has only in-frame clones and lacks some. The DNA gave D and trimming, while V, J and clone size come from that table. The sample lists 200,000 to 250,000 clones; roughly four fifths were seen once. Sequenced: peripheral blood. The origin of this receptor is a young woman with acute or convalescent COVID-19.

The CDR3 loop reads CASSVTRDKAGLYEQYF. The DNA of the CDR3 is TGTGCCAGCAGTGTAACAAGGGACAAGGCTGGGCTCTACGAGCAGTACTTC. This chain uses TRBV6-2 or TRBV6-3 with TRBJ2-7, with a weak D call TRBD1 (6 bases). V was pared by 5 bases and J by 3 bases, with 23 bases between. CDR1 and CDR2 from the germline V gene are MNHEY and SVGEGT. The CDR3 is 17 amino acids.